The clone carrying this T cell receptor beta chain has a handful of counts. TCRdb redid the calling of the RT-PCR reads with MiXCR, one entry per CDR3 protein. The sample shows 300,000 to 350,000 distinct CDR3 sequences, around a fifth of them seen only once. This entry belongs to a study of response to subunit inactivated influenza vaccine. This CDR3 region has 15 residues. CDR1 and CDR2 (germline): MNHEY, SVGEGT. Trimming pared 6 bases from V and 2 bases from J, leaving 14 bases between. This clonotype was obtained from a man aged 50 to 75 who received an inactivated influenza vaccine. V and J are TRBV6-2 or TRBV6-3 and TRBJ2-1; a weak D match, TRBD1 (6 bases). Sequencing used PBMCs from blood, obtained approximately 22 months after vaccination. In DNA, the CDR3 is TGTGCCAGCAGCAACACAGGGACCCCCTACAATGAGCAGTTCTTC. It specifies CASSNTGTPYNEQFF.